This paragraph reports one T cell receptor (beta chain). The antigen remains unidentified. This sample is part of a study of T-cell reconstitution after alpha-beta-depleted transplantation in children. Study-wide findings and caveats: Counts and diversity of T cells one year after transplant came mostly from newly produced T cells. About two months after transplant, alpha-beta T cells reportedly came from several hundred expanded graft clones.

Researchers prepared the TCRbeta library using unique molecular identifiers, the study reports. In TCRdb, the PCR reads were re-called with MiXCR into one record per CDR3 protein. This table has over 400,000 distinct CDR3 sequences, 43% appearing once. The sequenced sample was PBMCs, obtained before TCRalphabeta/CD19-depleted stem cell transplant. This TCR derives from a girl aged 2-9 years with aplastic anemia, due to receive a stem cell transplant.

The CDR3 DNA is TGCAGTGCTCCAGGGGACAGGGGGCCTAGCGAGCAGTACTTC. The encoded protein is CSAPGDRGPSEQYF. The genes are TRBV20-1 and TRBJ2-7, with 12 bases fitting TRBD1. V gave up 5 bases and J gave up 6 bases; unmatched junction bases: 8. Germline loops: CDR1 DFQATT, CDR2 SNEGSKA (reference sequence). The CDR3 has 14 amino acids.